The 18 T cell receptor beta chains listed next were all sequenced from one sample in a study of T cells in women clearing cervical HPV infection. TCRdb's table, derived via immunoSEQ multiplex PCR, lists solely in-frame clones and lacks some. This sample's table has 40,000 to 55,000 clones. The sample comprised blood buffy coat. All receptors come from a woman between 18 and 69 years old with a cervical HPV16 infection that either progressed to CIN3+ or cleared (not recorded which).

Regarding this clone: The CDR3 end lies 3 residues beyond the end of the read and is filled in from the germline J gene. The chain employs TRBV5-1 and TRBJ2-7, with D possibly TRBD1 on 5 matching bases. The V end lost 4 bases, the J end lost 6 bases, and 14 bases lay between the germline ends. Looked up from germline, CDR1 is SGHRS and CDR2 is YFSETQ. The CDR3 is 13 amino acids. Here the CDR3 reads CASSIEGVSEQYF. The covered CDR3 bases are TGCGCCAGCAGCATTGAAGGGGTCAGCGAG.

A remark on this clone: The read halts 3 residues ahead of the CDR3 end, with the missing end drawn from the germline J gene. The chain combines TRBV28 with TRBJ1-6, with D possibly matching TRBD1 (6 bases). V lost 2 bases and J lost 9, with 14 bases in between. The CDR3 is 15 residues long. Germline V gives CDR1 MDHEN, CDR2 SYDVKM. CDR3 bases read: TGTGCCAGCAGTTTAACACAGGGAGAACGTTCACCC. Residues: CASSLTQGERSP. Given in full, the CDR3 is CASSLTQGERSPLHF.

About this clone itself: The CDR3 is cut off 3 residues early in the read; its end comes from the germline J gene. The chain recombines TRBV20-1 with TRBJ1-4; the match to TRBD1 covers 10 bases. The CDR3 totals 14 residues. Germline V gene data show CDR1 as DFQATT and CDR2 as SNEGSKA (reference sequence). V shed 6 bases and J 8 bases; nucleotides not matched to a gene: 9. The CDR3 region is CSAHPRDRGEKLFF. The DNA read from the CDR3 is TGCAGTGCCCATCCCCGGGACAGGGGAGAAAAA.

As to this clone: The read terminates 3 residues before the CDR3 end, so the remaining end is supplied by the germline J gene. The V and J genes are TRBV7-9 and TRBJ1-6, with TRBD1 as a possible D gene (6 bases). The CDR3 has 14 amino acids. The V end lost 4 bases, the J end lost 4 bases, and 8 bases lay between the germline ends. Looked up from germline, CDR1 is SEHNR and CDR2 is FQNEAQ (reference sequence). CDR3 amino acids: CASSSGQYNSPLHF. The sequenced CDR3 bases are TGTGCCAGCAGCTCGGGACAATATAATTCACCC.

As to this clone: The sequenced fragment ends 3 residues before the CDR3 boundary, so the rest is inferred from the germline J gene. The chain combines TRBV19 with TRBJ1-2, with D unresolved. This CDR3 region has 16 residues. The V gene's germline CDR1 is LNHDA and CDR2 SQIVND (reference sequence). CDR3 protein: CASSLRSLADTDTYTF. The sequenced part of the CDR3 DNA is TGTGCCAGTAGTCTACGGAGTCTAGCTGACACAGATACC.

As for this clone: The read is 3 residues too short to cover the CDR3 end, so that end is filled in from the germline J gene. The V call is TRBV7-3, the J call TRBJ1-5, with TRBD1 as a possible D gene (6 bases). The CDR3 extends over 13 amino acids. The ends were cut back, 5 bases at V and 4 bases at J, with 9 bases in the middle. Germline assignment: CDR1 SGHTA and CDR2 FQGTGA. CDR3 loop: CASSVDRNQPQHF. CDR3 DNA, as far as it was read: TGTGCCAGCAGCGTAGACAGGAATCAGCCC.

About this clone itself: The read halts 3 residues ahead of the CDR3 end, with the missing end drawn from the germline J gene. The chain carries TRBV6-2 or TRBV6-3 and TRBJ2-7, with 11 bases matching TRBD1. Germline V CDR1 and CDR2: MNHEY, SVGEGT. Trimming cost V 7 bases and J 1 base; bases outside gene matches: 9. The CDR3 length is 16 residues. CDR3 region: CASIQDRGPISYEQYF. CDR3 bases read: TGTGCCAGCATTCAGGACAGGGGGCCCATATCCTACGAG.

For this clone: The read stops 3 residues short of the end of the CDR3; the missing end is completed from the germline J gene. The rearrangement joins TRBV6-1 to TRBJ1-2, with a weak D call TRBD1 (5 bases). The length of the CDR3 is 14 residues. Germline V CDR1 and CDR2: MNHNS, SASEGT. CDR3 region: CASSEGRGPGDYTF. CDR3 DNA, as far as it was read: TGTGCCAGCAGTGAAGGGAGGGGCCCTGGCGAC.

A note on this clone: The read ends 3 residues early relative to the CDR3; the germline J gene fills the gap. The V call is TRBV30, the J call TRBJ2-5; perhaps TRBD2 as D (6 bases). From germline, CDR1 is GTSNPN and CDR2 SVGIG (reference sequence). The V end was cut by 4 bases, the J end by 5 bases, with 20 bases between. This CDR3 has 15 residues. The CDR3: CAWTPGSGRGETQYF. CDR3 DNA, as far as it was read: TGTGCCTGGACCCCCGGGAGCGGGCGGGGCGAGACC.

As concerns this clone: The read terminates 3 residues before the CDR3 end, so the remaining end is supplied by the germline J gene. V usage is TRBV20-1 and J usage is TRBJ2-7; 8 bases match TRBD1. Germline trimming cut 3 bases from V and 0 bases from J; bases unmatched to any gene: 10. The CDR3 loop spans 16 amino acids. Germline V gives CDR1 DFQATT, CDR2 SNEGSKA (reference sequence). The CDR3 loop reads CSARNRQGRLSYEQYF. CDR3 DNA (partial): TGCAGTGCTAGGAATAGACAGGGGAGGCTCTCCTACGAG.

Notes on this clone: The missing CDR3 end, 3 residues past where the read stops, is filled in from the germline J gene. This chain connects TRBV18 to TRBJ1-2; D not certain. Per germline, CDR1 KGHSH and CDR2 LQKENI. The CDR3 consists of 15 residues. CDR3 bases read: TGTGCCAGCACAACCGCTAGCGCCGCCCCAGATACC. It encodes CASTTASAAPDT. The full CDR3 protein is CASTTASAAPDTYTF.

With respect to this clone: From the germline J gene comes the end of the CDR3, since the read stops 3 residues before it. The chain joins TRBV5-1 to TRBJ1-1; 9 bases are a match to TRBD1. From germline, CDR1 is SGHRS and CDR2 YFSETQ. This CDR3 is 13 amino acids long. Partial CDR3 DNA: TGCGCCAGCAGCTTGGAGGGACAGGGAGAA. This codes for CASSLEGQGE. The full-length CDR3 reads as CASSLEGQGEAFF. Combining the CDR3 with reference TRBV5-1 and TRBJ1-1 gives the whole variable domain KAGVTQTPRYLIKTRGQQVTLSCSPISGHRSVSWYQQTPGQGLQFLFEYFSETQRNKGNFPGRFSGRQFSNSRSEMNVSTLELGDSALYLCASSLEGQGEAFFGQGTRLTVV.

As concerns this clone: With the read ending 3 residues before the CDR3 end, the germline J gene is used to fill in that end. The rearrangement joins TRBV5-4 to TRBJ2-2; D unresolved. Germline CDR1 SGHNT, CDR2 YYREEE (reference sequence). Trimming took 3 bases from V and 1 from J, leaving 10 bases between them. The length of the CDR3 is 15 residues. The CDR3 reads CASSSRVKNTGELFF. Incomplete CDR3 DNA: TGTGCCAGCAGCTCAAGGGTCAAGAACACCGGGGAG.

As regards this clone: The CDR3 end lies 3 residues beyond the end of the read and is filled in from the germline J gene. The chain employs TRBV19 and TRBJ1-2, with D uncertain. CDR1 is LNHDA and CDR2 is SQIVND in the germline V gene (reference sequence). V lost 1 base to trimming and J lost 6 bases, with 18 bases between them. This CDR3 is 16 amino acids long. The CDR3 bases that were read are TGTGCCAGTAGTATAGTCGGAGGAAGAGGGCGCGATGGC. It specifies CASSIVGGRGRDG. The full CDR3 protein is CASSIVGGRGRDGYTF.

A remark on this clone: The sequenced fragment ends 3 residues before the CDR3 boundary, so the rest is inferred from the germline J gene. The V and J genes are TRBV2 and TRBJ2-1; D gene unclear. Germline V gene lookup returns CDR1 SNHLY and CDR2 FYNNEI. Trimming cost V 3 bases and J 1 base, with 4 bases left between them. The CDR3 sequence is 13 residues long. Incomplete CDR3 DNA: TGTGCCAGCAGTGACGGGTCCTACAATGAG. Translating gives CASSDGSYNE. The whole CDR3 reads CASSDGSYNEQFF. The full variable domain, with the rest looked up from reference TRBV2 and TRBJ2-1, is EPEVTQTPSHQVTQMGQEVILRCVPISNHLYFYWYRQILGQKVEFLVSFYNNEISEKSEIFDDQFSVERPDGSNFTLKIRSTKLEDSAMYFCASSDGSYNEQFFGPGTRLTVL.

This CDR3 reads CSARGTGETEAFF. The part of the CDR3 DNA that was read is TGCAGTGCTAGGGGGACAGGAGAAACTGAA. The chain joins TRBV20-1 to TRBJ1-1; 8 nucleotides agree with TRBD1. The CDR3 end lies 3 residues beyond the end of the read and is filled in from the germline J gene. From germline, CDR1 is DFQATT and CDR2 SNEGSKA (reference sequence). Trimming removed 3 bases from V and 5 bases from J; junction bases left unmatched: 5. This CDR3 is 13 amino acids long.

A remark on this clone: Read sequence stops 3 residues before the CDR3 end, and the germline J gene provides the missing end. This sequence joins TRBV4-1 and TRBJ2-3; the match to TRBD2 covers 8 bases. The CDR3 loop spans 16 amino acids. CDR1 is MGHRA, CDR2 YSYEKL, per germline. The CDR3 is CASSQGTGGPVETQYF. The sequenced CDR3 bases are TGCGCCAGCAGCCAAGGAACGGGGGGGCCTGTAGAGACG.

To note about this clone: The read falls 3 residues short of the CDR3 end, and the missing part is taken from the germline J gene. The chain carries TRBV20-1 and TRBJ2-5, with 7 bases fitting TRBD2. Germline CDR1 is DFQATT and CDR2 is SNEGSKA (reference sequence). The V gene end was trimmed by 6 bases and the J gene end by 2 bases; junction bases not matched to a gene: 6. The length of the CDR3 is 13 residues. CDR3 in amino acids: CSAPFGGQETQYF. The part of the CDR3 DNA that was read is TGCAGTGCCCCTTTCGGGGGGCAAGAGACC.